This record looks at one T cell receptor beta chain sequence and its context. Germline assignment: CDR1 LNHDA and CDR2 SQIVND (reference sequence). Trimming took 10 bases from V and 0 from J, leaving 18 bases between them. This CDR3 has 15 amino acids. TCRdb keeps only in-frame clones here, not all; method: immunoSEQ multiplex PCR. The table has 110,000 to 150,000 clones, around 75% seen once. This specimen belongs to a study of blood T cell repertoires in COVID-19. Background on the study: T cells, B-cell-depleted T cells, or PBMCs supplied cDNA or gDNA.

This receptor was obtained from a woman in her sixties or seventies with COVID-19, enrolled during active disease. Material for sequencing was peripheral blood. J is TRBJ1-1 and V is TRBV19; maybe TRBD1 (6 bases). CDR3 sequence: CATRTEDSLNTEAFF. CDR3 in DNA: TGTGCCACCAGGACAGAGGACAGCCTGAACACTGAAGCTTTCTTT.